These 32 T cell receptor beta chains originate from one sample sequenced in a study of T-cell memory formation after mild COVID-19 (dated by TCRdb to the early 2020s). The library relied on 5' RACE. For sequencing, an Illumina NovaSeq 6000 was employed. Through fastp at Q25 and MiXCR, TCRdb rebuilt clones from the public reads, retaining in-frame beta chains. A single entry per CDR3 protein holds the most common genes and DNA from its merged rows. Here the sample has roughly 240,000 distinct CDR3 sequences; around 15% occur a single time. The top ten hold 22% of the sample. The specimen was PBMCs or a T cell subset sorted from them (not recorded which). The receptors derive from a man between 18 and 35 years old who had mild COVID-19 (a few samples of this study predate the infection). The sample titles of this study are shuffled in the database, so cell type and time point are left out; the donor was told from shared clones.

This clonotype was counted only a few times. The chain links TRBV20-1 to TRBJ2-1, with 8 bases identical to TRBD2. V dropped 6 bases and J dropped 0; count of bases not matched to a gene: 4. The CDR3 sequence is 14 residues long. Germline V gene sequence: CDR1 DFQATT, CDR2 SNEGSKA (reference sequence). The CDR3 bases are TGCAGTGCAAGCGGGGGCCCCTCCTACAATGAGCAGTTCTTC. It codes for CSASGGPSYNEQFF.

The sample holds a few counts of this clonotype. The chain has TRBV11-2 and TRBJ2-3; the match to TRBD1 covers 7 bases. The CDR3 has 16 residues. The germline V gene has CDR1 SGHAT and CDR2 FQNNGV. V was pared by 6 bases and J by 2 bases, with 11 bases of the junction left unmatched. The CDR3 nucleotides read TGTGCCAGCAGATTACCGGGACAGAGGATCACAGATACGCAGTATTTT. The encoded protein is CASRLPGQRITDTQYF.

The V call is TRBV11-1, the J call TRBJ2-1, with a tentative D call TRBD1 (6 bases). V lost 9 bases and J lost 2, with 14 bases in between. This CDR3 contains 14 residues. Germline CDR1 SGHAT, CDR2 FQDESV (reference sequence). The chain's CDR3 is CASLGRGPYNEQFF. The CDR3 nucleotides are TGTGCCAGTTTGGGCAGGGGACCCTACAATGAGCAGTTCTTC. Together with reference TRBV11-1 and TRBJ2-1, the CDR3 gives the full variable domain: EAEVAQSPRYKITEKSQAVAFWCDPISGHATLYWYRQILGQGPELLVQFQDESVVDDSQLPKDRFSAERLKGVDSTLKIQPAELGDSAMYLCASLGRGPYNEQFFGPGTRLTVL.

The rearrangement links TRBV28 to TRBJ2-7, with D perhaps matching TRBD2 (6 bases). The CDR3 is 12 amino acids. The V gene's germline CDR1 is MDHEN and CDR2 SYDVKM. V gave up 4 bases and J gave up 4 bases, with 8 bases separating them. The CDR3 DNA reads as TGTGCCAGCAGTTCGGAGGGGTACGAGCAGTACGTC. It yields the protein CASSSEGYEQYV.

The chain employs TRBV20-1 and TRBJ1-2, with 7 nucleotides matching TRBD1. Per germline, CDR1 DFQATT and CDR2 SNEGSKA (reference sequence). The junction had 10 bases not matched to a gene; V was cut back by 4 bases and J by 5 bases. The CDR3 covers 14 residues. CDR3 sequence: CSATQGDREYGYTF. CDR3 nucleotides: TGCAGTGCTACCCAGGGTGACAGGGAATATGGCTACACCTTC.

This clonotype was observed a handful of times. CDR3 nucleotides: TGCAGTGCCCGCGGTTATACGCAGTATTTT. It yields the protein CSARGYTQYF. J is TRBJ2-3 and V is TRBV20-1; D remains ambiguous. The CDR3 sequence is 10 residues long. Trimming removed 6 bases from V and 7 bases from J, with 8 bases in between. CDR1 and CDR2 (germline): DFQATT, SNEGSKA (reference sequence).

The chain employs TRBV24-1 and TRBJ2-3, with unresolved D. The V end was cut by 8 bases, the J end by 3 bases, with 14 bases between. This CDR3 region has 14 residues. Per the germline V gene, CDR1 is KGHDR and CDR2 is SFDVKD. The CDR3 sequence: CATTSRPVTDTQYF. The CDR3 DNA sequence: TGTGCCACCACCTCTCGGCCAGTGACAGATACGCAGTATTTT.

This clonotype has a handful of counts. The rearrangement joins TRBV29-1 to TRBJ1-4; 9 bases line up with TRBD1. Per germline, CDR1 SQVTM and CDR2 ANQGSEA. J was trimmed by 10 bases and V by 6 bases; bases with no gene match: 6. This CDR3 contains 12 residues. The CDR3 protein is CSVGPGQGKLFF. DNA of the CDR3: TGCAGCGTGGGCCCGGGACAGGGAAAACTGTTTTTT.

This clonotype was observed many times. V usage is TRBV5-1 and J usage is TRBJ2-3, with D unresolved. CDR1 is SGHRS and CDR2 is YFSETQ in the germline V gene. The V end was cut by 6 bases, the J end by 3 bases, with 14 bases between. The CDR3 has 14 amino acids. Here the CDR3 DNA reads TGCGCCAGCAATGACCAGCGTCCAACAGATACGCAGTATTTT. Amino acid sequence: CASNDQRPTDTQYF.

This clonotype turned up a few times. V gene TRBV5-1 combines with J gene TRBJ1-2; 7 bases agree with TRBD1. Germline CDR1 and CDR2: SGHRS and YFSETQ. The junction had 10 bases not matched to a gene; V was cut back by 4 bases and J by 4 bases. The CDR3 has 15 amino acids. CDR3 coding DNA: TGCGCCAGCAGCCAGACAGGGCTGCTTAGCTATGGCTACACCTTC. Amino acids: CASSQTGLLSYGYTF.

The V gene is TRBV20-1, the J gene TRBJ2-7, with 9 bases that match TRBD1. The CDR3 has 14 amino acids. Germline V lookup: CDR1 DFQATT, CDR2 SNEGSKA (reference sequence). The ends lost 2 bases at V and 4 bases at J; junction bases unmatched: 6. The DNA of the CDR3 is TGCAGTGCTAGACCCGGACAGGGGACTTACGAGCAGTACTTC. This sequence encodes CSARPGQGTYEQYF.

This clonotype was seen a few times. This rearrangement joins TRBV25-1 to TRBJ2-2; D assignment may be TRBD1 or TRBD2 (5 bases each). CDR3 length: 15 residues. CDR1 and CDR2 (germline): MGHDK, SYGVNS. With 5 bases removed from V and 1 base from J, the gap between germline ends came to 11 bases. The CDR3 nucleotides are TGTGCCAGCAGTCAGCGGACAAGGAACACCGGGGAGCTGTTTTTT. Residues: CASSQRTRNTGELFF.

The chain uses TRBV5-1 and TRBJ1-2; D unclear. V was clipped by 4 bases and J by 0 bases, with 10 bases between them. The germline V gene has CDR1 SGHRS and CDR2 YFSETQ. The CDR3 runs 14 residues. CDR3 coding DNA: TGCGCCAGCAGCCCTCTCAGCCCTAACTATGGCTACACCTTC. It codes for CASSPLSPNYGYTF. The variable domain in full, with the rest retrieved from reference TRBV5-1 and TRBJ1-2, is KAGVTQTPRYLIKTRGQQVTLSCSPISGHRSVSWYQQTPGQGLQFLFEYFSETQRNKGNFPGRFSGRQFSNSRSEMNVSTLELGDSALYLCASSPLSPNYGYTFGSGTRLTVV.

There are a few counts of this clonotype. This may come from a read error, since a much larger clone is one base off. The rearrangement links TRBV7-2 to TRBJ2-2; D call uncertain. V shed 5 bases and J shed 6 bases, with 7 bases lying between them. The CDR3 covers 12 residues. Germline V CDR1 and CDR2: SGHTA, FQGNSA. CDR3 loop: CASSPYPGELFF. CDR3 bases: TGTGCCAGCAGCCCTTACCCCGGGGAGCTGTTTTTT.

The rearrangement links TRBV5-1 to TRBJ1-2; D may be TRBD1 (5 bases). Looked up from germline, CDR1 is SGHRS and CDR2 is YFSETQ. V was cut by 4 bases and J by 6 bases, with 16 bases left in between. The CDR3 is 14 amino acids. CDR3 in amino acids: CASSNTQGRDGYTF. CDR3 nucleotides: TGCGCCAGCAGCAACACTCAGGGAAGGGATGGCTACACCTTC.

This chain joins TRBV7-2 and TRBJ2-3, with 8 bases aligning to TRBD1. V shed 5 bases and J 3 bases; nucleotides not matched to a gene: 7. The germline CDR1 and CDR2 sequences are SGHTA and FQGNSA. The CDR3 runs to 15 residues. The CDR3 sequence: CASSPDRGGTDTQYF. CDR3 sequence (DNA): TGTGCCAGCAGCCCCGACAGGGGAGGTACAGATACGCAGTATTTT.

This clonotype showed up just a few times. The chain combines TRBV7-2 with TRBJ1-2; the D is unclear. Trimming took off 3 bases at V and 6 bases at J, with 14 bases between the two ends. This CDR3 region has 14 residues. Germline assignment: CDR1 SGHTA and CDR2 FQGNSA. The CDR3 DNA follows: TGTGCCAGCAGCTTTTCTTCGGAGCGAAATGGCTACACCTTC. Translation: CASSFSSERNGYTF. The full variable domain, completed using reference TRBV7-2 and TRBJ1-2, is GAGVSQSPSNKVTEKGKDVELRCDPISGHTALYWYRQSLGQGLEFLIYFQGNSAPDKSGLPSDRFSAERTGGSVSTLTIQRTQQEDSAVYLCASSFSSERNGYTFGSGTRLTVV.

J is TRBJ1-6 and V is TRBV6-5; D uncertain. The CDR3 runs to 15 residues. V shed 7 bases and J shed 9 bases, with 19 bases lying between them. The germline V gene encodes CDR1 MNHEY and CDR2 SVGAGI. The CDR3 region is CASTPRGVAGSPLHF. The CDR3 nucleotides read TGTGCCAGCACCCCCCGGGGAGTCGCAGGTTCACCCCTCCACTTT.

The table lists this clonotype with a few counts. The V gene is TRBV11-2, the J gene TRBJ2-5, with D unclear. This CDR3 spans 15 amino acids. CDR1 and CDR2 (germline): SGHAT, FQNNGV. The V end lost 1 base, the J end lost 4 bases, and 13 bases lay between the germline ends. Here the CDR3 DNA reads TGTGCCAGCAGCTTAGGTTATGTTGCTAGAGAGACCCAGTACTTC. Its protein product is CASSLGYVARETQYF. The full variable domain, with the rest looked up from reference TRBV11-2 and TRBJ2-5, is EAGVAQSPRYKIIEKRQSVAFWCNPISGHATLYWYQQILGQGPKLLIQFQNNGVVDDSQLPKDRFSAERLKGVDSTLKIQPAKLEDSAVYLCASSLGYVARETQYFGPGTRLLVL.

The chain uses TRBV6-5 and TRBJ2-1; D is uncertain. The V end was cut by 6 bases, the J end by 7 bases, with 22 bases between. CDR3 size: 16 residues. Germline assignment: CDR1 MNHEY and CDR2 SVGAGI. The CDR3 reads CASSRPGRPTRNEQFF. In DNA form, the CDR3 reads TGTGCCAGCAGCCGACCCGGGCGGCCCACCAGGAATGAGCAGTTCTTC.

V and J are TRBV7-8 and TRBJ2-7; D possibly corresponds to TRBD1 (6 bases). CDR1 is SGHVS, CDR2 FQNEAQ, per germline. The CDR3 runs 14 residues. Trimming cost V 8 bases and J 3 bases, with 17 bases left between them. The CDR3 loop reads CASSAQGPHYEQYV. CDR3 DNA: TGTGCCAGCTCCGCCCAGGGGCCCCACTACGAGCAGTACGTC.

The chain has TRBV7-2 and TRBJ1-5; 7 bases fit TRBD1. This CDR3 contains 15 residues. The V gene's germline CDR1 is SGHTA and CDR2 FQGNSA. V gave up 5 bases and J gave up 2 bases; unmatched junction bases: 6. In DNA, the CDR3 is TGTGCCAGCAGCCCAGGGGGTTCGGGCAATCAGCCCCAGCATTTT. Residues: CASSPGGSGNQPQHF.

This clonotype has just a few counts. J is TRBJ2-7 and V is TRBV7-2, with TRBD2 as a possible D gene (6 bases). This CDR3 is built from 16 residues. Germline CDR1 and CDR2: SGHTA and FQGNSA. V dropped 4 bases and J dropped 1 base, with 17 bases sitting between them. The DNA for the CDR3 is TGTGCCAGCAGCTCCGCCGCGGACTATCCTTCCTACGAGCAGTACTTC. As protein: CASSSAADYPSYEQYF.

The V call is TRBV5-1, the J call TRBJ2-1; 9 bases line up with TRBD1. The J segment lost 8 bases and the V segment lost 3 bases, leaving 12 bases of the junction unmatched. The CDR3 length is 16 residues. CDR1 is SGHRS, CDR2 YFSETQ, per germline. The CDR3 loop reads CASSSWDRAITDEQFF. The CDR3 bases are TGCGCCAGCAGCTCGTGGGACAGGGCTATTACGGATGAGCAGTTCTTC.

This clonotype has more than one count but fewer than ten. The J gene is TRBJ1-4, the V gene TRBV27, with D unclear. The CDR3 runs 15 residues. Germline lookup yields CDR1 MNHEY and CDR2 SMNVEV (reference sequence). Deletions cut 3 bases from V and 8 bases from J, with 16 bases between. The CDR3: CASSLPQAQYEKLFF. The CDR3 DNA sequence: TGTGCCAGCAGTTTGCCCCAGGCGCAGTACGAAAAACTGTTTTTT.

The chain couples TRBV7-7 to TRBJ2-5; D is undetermined. The length of the CDR3 is 13 residues. Germline V CDR1 and CDR2: SSHAT, FNYEAQ (reference sequence). V lost 5 bases and J lost 4, with 11 bases in between. The CDR3 nucleotides are TGTGCCAGCAGCACCGGTGGCGGAGAGACCCAGTACTTC. Protein sequence: CASSTGGGETQYF.

This clonotype was seen a few times. This chain uses TRBV5-8 with TRBJ2-2, with 7 bases that match TRBD1. CDR3 length: 14 amino acids. The ends lost 8 bases at V and 2 bases at J; junction bases unmatched: 6. Germline V gene sequence: CDR1 SGHTS, CDR2 YDEGEE. CDR3 protein: CARRDSFNTGELFF. Here the CDR3 DNA reads TGTGCCAGGAGGGACAGCTTTAACACCGGGGAGCTGTTTTTT.

This clonotype has just a few counts. The chain carries TRBV6-2 or TRBV6-3 and TRBJ2-7; the match to TRBD1 covers 11 bases. With 7 bases clipped from V and 6 bases from J, the junction kept 2 bases outside the gene matches. The length of the CDR3 is 12 residues. CDR1 MNHEY and CDR2 SVGEGT come from the germline V gene. CDR3 DNA sequence: TGTGCCAGCATCGGGACAGGGGGCGAGCAGTACTTC. Translated: CASIGTGGEQYF.

CDR3 nucleotide sequence: TGCGCCAGCGGATCACGGGGGACTACCTACGAGCAGTACTTC. Amino acid sequence: CASGSRGTTYEQYF. J is TRBJ2-7 and V is TRBV10-2; 7 nucleotides align to TRBD2. The CDR3 consists of 14 residues. V shed 8 bases, J shed 2 bases, and the junction held 9 bases outside the gene matches. CDR1 and CDR2 from the germline V gene are WSHSY and SAAADI.

The V gene is TRBV29-1, the J gene TRBJ2-2, with a tentative D call TRBD1 (6 bases). Trimming removed 7 bases at V and 7 bases at J, with 16 bases between. Germline V lookup: CDR1 SQVTM, CDR2 ANQGSEA. This CDR3 spans 13 amino acids. Here the CDR3 DNA reads TGCAGCGCCTCGTTAAGAGGGGGCGGGGAGCTGTTTTTT. Translation: CSASLRGGGELFF.

The chain recombines TRBV5-1 with TRBJ1-6; D remains ambiguous. The V gene's germline CDR1 is SGHRS and CDR2 YFSETQ. The CDR3 runs to 15 residues. V gave up 0 bases and J gave up 7 bases, with 11 bases separating them. The CDR3 loop is CASSLGFEGNSPLHF. In nucleotides, the CDR3 is TGCGCCAGCAGCTTGGGATTTGAGGGAAATTCACCCCTCCACTTT.

This chain joins TRBV4-3 and TRBJ2-2, with D maybe TRBD2 (7 bases). Per germline, CDR1 LGHNA and CDR2 YSLEER. V dropped 0 bases and J dropped 5 bases, with 19 bases sitting between them. The CDR3 loop spans 18 amino acids. CDR3 in DNA: TGCGCCAGCAGCCAAGATACCATCTGGGGGGGGGCAACCGGGGAGCTGTTTTTT. Translating gives CASSQDTIWGGATGELFF.